The T cell receptor (beta chain) under discussion was sequenced for a study of blood T cell repertoires in COVID-19. Across the whole study: Acute-phase and convalescent COVID-19 samples originated in the United States, Italy and Spain.

Only a few counts were recorded for this clone. At one of its ends the junction is not consistent with the germline gene, which may arise from a read error. Clones were sequenced by immunoSEQ multiplex PCR, and TCRdb holds only the in-frame ones, with some missing. The table records under 200,000 clones, approximately 80% of them present only once. The CDR3 is 14 amino acids. Germline CDR1 reads SSHAT; CDR2 reads FNYEAQ (reference sequence). Material: peripheral blood. This clonotype was obtained from a human donor in a cohort sampled during active COVID-19. J is TRBJ2-3 and V is TRBV7-7; TRBD1 matches 8 bases. This chain's CDR3 is CASSSGTGTDTQYF. The CDR3 coding sequence is TGTGCTAGCAGCTCCGGGACAGGAACAGATACGCAGTATTTT.